This TCR beta chain appears in the sequencing data of a study of beta chain features in type 1 diabetes. V shed 3 bases and J shed 9 bases, with 15 bases lying between them. Germline values: CDR1 KGHSH, CDR2 LQKENI. The CDR3 length is 14 residues. Expressed TCRB transcripts were sequenced, since all the RNA that had been isolated was reverse transcribed. Assay: immunoSEQ multiplex PCR; the TCRdb copy retains only in-frame clones and omits some. The profile shows under 200,000 clones, approximately 9.9% of them singletons. There are a few counts of this clone. This TCR was recovered from a woman aged 18-30 years in good health. The chain employs TRBV18 and TRBJ2-1; D unclear. The sample consisted of central memory CD4+ T cells from blood. The CDR3 reads CASSPGPTSGEQFF. The CDR3, as DNA: TGTGCCAGCTCACCCGGTCCGACCTCGGGTGAGCAGTTCTTC.